This TCR beta chain was retrieved from a study of blood T cell repertoires in COVID-19. Profiling relied on immunoSEQ multiplex PCR, and the TCRdb table lists in-frame clones only, not all of them. Of just over 350,000 clones in the sample, roughly nine tenths were seen once. V lost 2 bases and J 5 bases, leaving 15 bases between the germline ends. The CDR3 is 15 amino acids. Looked up from germline, CDR1 is MNHNS and CDR2 is SASEGT. The sequenced sample consisted of PBMCs or T cells enriched from blood (not recorded which). The V call is TRBV6-1, the J call TRBJ1-1, with a tentative D call TRBD1 (5 bases). The receptor was derived from a woman aged 30 to 39 who had recovered from COVID-19. The CDR3 sequence: CASSENVAGGTEAFF. CDR3 sequence (DNA): TGTGCCAGCAGTGAAAATGTTGCGGGGGGGACTGAAGCTTTCTTT.